This TCR beta chain appears in the sequencing data of a study of vaccination effects on CD4 cells after COVID-19. Sequencing used immunoSEQ multiplex PCR; TCRdb keeps in-frame clones, though not all of them. This sample has about 31,000 clones, with roughly 63% found just once. Worth noting for this clone: The antigen is unknown.

Trimming stripped 4 bases from V and 5 bases from J, with 19 bases between. Per the germline V gene, CDR1 is SGHRS and CDR2 is YFSETQ. The CDR3 runs 16 residues. Antigen-specific CD4+ T cells were expanded (with viral peptide pools) by the ViraFEST assay ahead of sequencing. It was after 10 days of culture that CD4+ T cells were isolated. None of these healthy vaccinees had been infected with SARS-CoV-2 before vaccination. Here the sequenced sample was CD4+ T cells from PBMCs cultured with HCoV-229E spike peptides, taken before COVID-19 vaccination. The source of this sequence is a human donor who received a COVID-19 vaccine. V gene TRBV5-1 combines with J gene TRBJ2-1; the D gene is possibly TRBD2 (6 bases). DNA of the CDR3: TGCGCCAGCAGCGGGGGTTGGTCTAGCGAGAACAATGAGCAGTTCTTC. The encoded protein is CASSGGWSSENNEQFF.